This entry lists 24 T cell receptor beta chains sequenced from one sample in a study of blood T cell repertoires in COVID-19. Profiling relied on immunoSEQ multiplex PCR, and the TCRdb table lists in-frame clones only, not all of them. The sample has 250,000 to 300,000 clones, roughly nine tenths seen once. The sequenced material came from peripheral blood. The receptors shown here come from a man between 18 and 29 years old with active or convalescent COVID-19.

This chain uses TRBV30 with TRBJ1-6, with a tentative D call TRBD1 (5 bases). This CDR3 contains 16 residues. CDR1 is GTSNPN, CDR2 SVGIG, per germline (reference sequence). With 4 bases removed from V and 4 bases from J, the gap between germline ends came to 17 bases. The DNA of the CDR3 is TGTGCCTGGAAAGGACCAGGGTCCTCATATAATTCACCCCTCCACTTT. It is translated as CAWKGPGSSYNSPLHF. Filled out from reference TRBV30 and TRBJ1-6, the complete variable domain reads SQTIHQWPATLVQPVGSPLSLECTVEGTSNPNLYWYRQAAGRGLQLLFYSVGIGQISSEVPQNLSASRPQDRQFILSSKKLLLSDSGFYLCAWKGPGSSYNSPLHFGNGTRLTVT.

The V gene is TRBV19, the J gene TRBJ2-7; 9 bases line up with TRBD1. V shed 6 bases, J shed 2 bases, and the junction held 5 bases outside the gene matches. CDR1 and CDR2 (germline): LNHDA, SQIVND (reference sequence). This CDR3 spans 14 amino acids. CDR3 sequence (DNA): TGTGCCAGTAGCGCCGGGACAGGGACCTACGAGCAGTACTTC. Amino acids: CASSAGTGTYEQYF.

CDR3 amino acids: CASSYSKRGGYGYTF. The CDR3 DNA is TGTGCCAGCAGTTACTCGAAACGGGGAGGATATGGCTACACCTTC. The chain joins TRBV6-5 to TRBJ1-2; no firm D call. Germline V lookup: CDR1 MNHEY, CDR2 SVGAGI. V was clipped by 0 bases and J by 5 bases, with 13 bases between them. The CDR3 sequence is 15 residues long.

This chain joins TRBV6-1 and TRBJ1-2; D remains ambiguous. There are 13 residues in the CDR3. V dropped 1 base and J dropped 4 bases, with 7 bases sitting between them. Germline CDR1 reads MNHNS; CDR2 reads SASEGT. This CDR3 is CASSEGRFYGYTF. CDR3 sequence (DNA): TGTGCCAGCAGTGAAGGCAGGTTCTATGGCTACACCTTC.

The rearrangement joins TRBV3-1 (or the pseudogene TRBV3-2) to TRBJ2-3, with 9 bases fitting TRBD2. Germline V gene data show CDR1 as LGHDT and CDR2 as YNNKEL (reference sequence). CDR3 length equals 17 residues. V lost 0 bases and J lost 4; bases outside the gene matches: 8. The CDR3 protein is CASSQDRRLAGPDTQYF. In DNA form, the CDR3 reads TGTGCCAGCAGCCAAGATCGACGCCTAGCGGGGCCAGATACGCAGTATTTT.

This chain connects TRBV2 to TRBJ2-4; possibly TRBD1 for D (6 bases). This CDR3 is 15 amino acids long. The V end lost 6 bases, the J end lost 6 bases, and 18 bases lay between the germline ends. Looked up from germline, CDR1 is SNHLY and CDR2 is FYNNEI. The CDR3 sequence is CASRLQPGVRNIQYF. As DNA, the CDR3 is TGTGCCAGCAGATTGCAGCCAGGGGTTCGAAACATTCAGTACTTC. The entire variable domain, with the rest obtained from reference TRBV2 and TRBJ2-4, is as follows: EPEVTQTPSHQVTQMGQEVILRCVPISNHLYFYWYRQILGQKVEFLVSFYNNEISEKSEIFDDQFSVERPDGSNFTLKIRSTKLEDSAMYFCASRLQPGVRNIQYFGAGTRLSVL.

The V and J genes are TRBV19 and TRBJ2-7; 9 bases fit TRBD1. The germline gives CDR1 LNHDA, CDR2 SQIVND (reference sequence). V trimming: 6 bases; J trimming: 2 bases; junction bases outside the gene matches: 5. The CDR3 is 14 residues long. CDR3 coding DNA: TGTGCCAGTAGGACCGGGACAGGGCCCTACGAGCAGTACTTC. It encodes CASRTGTGPYEQYF.

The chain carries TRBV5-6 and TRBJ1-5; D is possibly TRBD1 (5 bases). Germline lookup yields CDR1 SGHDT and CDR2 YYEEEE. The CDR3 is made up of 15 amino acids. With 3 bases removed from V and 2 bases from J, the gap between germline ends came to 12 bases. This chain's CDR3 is CASSYGAGGNQPQHF. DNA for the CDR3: TGTGCCAGCAGCTACGGGGCGGGGGGCAATCAGCCCCAGCATTTT.

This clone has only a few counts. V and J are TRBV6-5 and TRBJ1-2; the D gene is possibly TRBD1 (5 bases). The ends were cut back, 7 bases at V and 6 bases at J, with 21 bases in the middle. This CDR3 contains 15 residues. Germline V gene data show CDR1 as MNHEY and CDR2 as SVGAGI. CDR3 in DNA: TGTGCCAGCACTGCGGTTGGGGGAGGGATGCATGGCTACACCTTC. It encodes CASTAVGGGMHGYTF.

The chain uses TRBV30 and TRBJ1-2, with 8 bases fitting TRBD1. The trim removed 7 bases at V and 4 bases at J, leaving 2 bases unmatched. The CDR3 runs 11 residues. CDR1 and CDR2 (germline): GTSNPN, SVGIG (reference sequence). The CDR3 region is CAFGTGYGYTF. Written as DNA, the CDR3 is TGTGCCTTCGGGACAGGCTATGGCTACACCTTC.

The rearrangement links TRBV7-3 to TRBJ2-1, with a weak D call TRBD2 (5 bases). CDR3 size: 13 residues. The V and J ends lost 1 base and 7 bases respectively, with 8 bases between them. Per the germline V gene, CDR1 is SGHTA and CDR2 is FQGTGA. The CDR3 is CASSLIGGNEQFF. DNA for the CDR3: TGTGCCAGCAGCTTAATTGGAGGAAATGAGCAGTTCTTC. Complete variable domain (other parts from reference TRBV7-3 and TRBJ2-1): GAGVSQTPSNKVTEKGKYVELRCDPISGHTALYWYRQSLGQGPEFLIYFQGTGAADDSGLPNDRFFAVRPEGSVSTLKIQRTERGDSAVYLCASSLIGGNEQFFGPGTRLTVL.

In DNA form, the CDR3 reads TGTGCCAGCAGCGAAAACCTGGGGGCGGGGGCCAACGTCCTGACTTTC. Its protein is CASSENLGAGANVLTF. The gene calls are TRBV9 and TRBJ2-6, with D possibly matching TRBD1 (6 bases). V lost 3 bases to trimming and J lost 4 bases, with 14 bases between them. Germline loops: CDR1 SGDLS, CDR2 YYNGEE. This CDR3 comprises 16 residues.

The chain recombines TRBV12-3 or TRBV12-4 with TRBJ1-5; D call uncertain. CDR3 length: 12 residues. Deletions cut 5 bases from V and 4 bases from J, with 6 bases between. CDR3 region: CASSQSNQPQHF. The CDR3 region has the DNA TGTGCCAGCAGTCAATCAAATCAGCCCCAGCATTTT.

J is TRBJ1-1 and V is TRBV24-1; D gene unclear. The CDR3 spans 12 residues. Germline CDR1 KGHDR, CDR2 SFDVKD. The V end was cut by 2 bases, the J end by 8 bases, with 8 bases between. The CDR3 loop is CATSDSGGEAFF. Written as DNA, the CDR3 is TGTGCCACCAGTGATTCGGGAGGAGAAGCTTTCTTT.

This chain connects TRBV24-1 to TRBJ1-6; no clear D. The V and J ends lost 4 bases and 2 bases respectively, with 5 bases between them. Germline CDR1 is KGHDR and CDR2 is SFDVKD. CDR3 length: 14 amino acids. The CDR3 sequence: CATSDGAYNSPLHF. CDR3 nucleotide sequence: TGTGCCACCAGTGACGGGGCCTATAATTCACCCCTCCACTTT.

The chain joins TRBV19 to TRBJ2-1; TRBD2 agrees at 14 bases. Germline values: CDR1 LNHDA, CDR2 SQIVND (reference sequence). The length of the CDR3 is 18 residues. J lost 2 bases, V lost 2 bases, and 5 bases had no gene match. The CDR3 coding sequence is TGTGCCAGTAGTATATTGGGACTAGCGGGAGACCCCTACAATGAGCAGTTCTTC. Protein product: CASSILGLAGDPYNEQFF.

The CDR3 here is CASSGVAGSSSGANVLTF. CDR3 nucleotides: TGTGCCAGCAGTGGCGTAGCGGGGTCCAGCTCTGGGGCCAACGTCCTGACTTTC. The genes are TRBV6-2 or TRBV6-3 and TRBJ2-6; 8 bases agree with TRBD2. J was trimmed by 0 bases and V by 5 bases; bases with no gene match: 9. Germline CDR1 is MNHEY and CDR2 is SVGEGT. The CDR3 runs to 18 residues.

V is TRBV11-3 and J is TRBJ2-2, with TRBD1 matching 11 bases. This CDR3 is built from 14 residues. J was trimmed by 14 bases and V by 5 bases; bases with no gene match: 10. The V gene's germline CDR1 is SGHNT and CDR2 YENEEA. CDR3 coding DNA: TGTGCCAGCAGCATAAACCGGTGGACAGGGGGCCTGTTTTTT. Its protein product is CASSINRWTGGLFF.

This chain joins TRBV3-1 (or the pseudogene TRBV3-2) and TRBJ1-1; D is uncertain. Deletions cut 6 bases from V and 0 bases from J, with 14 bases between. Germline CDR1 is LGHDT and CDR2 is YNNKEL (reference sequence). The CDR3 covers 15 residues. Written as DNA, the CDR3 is TGTGCCAGCAGTCCCTACGGGGATATGAACACTGAAGCTTTCTTT. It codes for CASSPYGDMNTEAFF.

The CDR3 loop reads CASSLSGHNTGELFF. The CDR3 DNA follows: TGCGCCAGCAGCTTGTCGGGACACAACACCGGGGAGCTGTTTTTT. This chain joins TRBV5-1 and TRBJ2-2, with D maybe TRBD1 (6 bases). V was clipped by 1 base and J by 2 bases, with 9 bases between them. This CDR3 comprises 15 residues. The germline CDR1 and CDR2 sequences are SGHRS and YFSETQ.

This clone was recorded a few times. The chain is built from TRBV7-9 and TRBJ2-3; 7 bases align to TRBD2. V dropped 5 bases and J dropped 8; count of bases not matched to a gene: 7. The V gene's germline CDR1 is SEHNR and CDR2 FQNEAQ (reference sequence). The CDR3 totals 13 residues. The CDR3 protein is CASSGGEQATQYF. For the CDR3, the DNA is TGTGCCAGCAGCGGGGGGGAACAAGCTACGCAGTATTTT.

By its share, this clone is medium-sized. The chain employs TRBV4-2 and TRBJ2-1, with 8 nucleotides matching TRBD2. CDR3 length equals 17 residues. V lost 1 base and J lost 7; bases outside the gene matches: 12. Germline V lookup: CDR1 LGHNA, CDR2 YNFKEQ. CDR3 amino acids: CASSQAGSAGEPNEQFF. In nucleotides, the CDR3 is TGTGCCAGCAGCCAAGCGGGGTCAGCGGGAGAACCTAATGAGCAGTTCTTC.

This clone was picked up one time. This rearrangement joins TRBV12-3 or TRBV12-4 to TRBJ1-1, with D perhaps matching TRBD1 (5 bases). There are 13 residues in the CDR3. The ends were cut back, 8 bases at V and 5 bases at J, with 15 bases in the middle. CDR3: CASGSWGVTEAFF. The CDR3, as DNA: TGTGCCAGCGGGTCTTGGGGGGTGACTGAAGCTTTCTTT.

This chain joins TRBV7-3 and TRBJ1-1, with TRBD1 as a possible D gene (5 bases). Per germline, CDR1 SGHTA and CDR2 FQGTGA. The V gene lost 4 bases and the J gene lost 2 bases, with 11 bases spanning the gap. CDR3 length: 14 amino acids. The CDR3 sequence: CASSSGASNTEAFF. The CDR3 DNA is TGTGCCAGCAGCTCTGGGGCGTCAAACACTGAAGCTTTCTTT.